The clone carrying this T cell receptor (beta chain) was recorded only once. Data came from immunoSEQ multiplex PCR; TCRdb stores just in-frame clones and leaves some out. The table lists 200,000 to 300,000 clones, 65% to 85% of them singletons, with about 0.68% in the top ten. The data were obtained in a study of Tregs in tolerant kidney transplant recipients. This sequence was found in a human donor in good health. The material sequenced was CD4+ T cells from blood.

CDR3 protein: CASSRGQFLGSPYGYTF. Here the CDR3 DNA reads TGTGCCAGCAGTCGGGGACAGTTTTTGGGGAGCCCCTATGGCTACACCTTC. This chain connects TRBV5-4 to TRBJ1-2, with 7 nucleotides matching TRBD1. J gave up 4 bases and V 5 bases, and 17 bases lay outside the gene matches. The length of the CDR3 is 17 residues. Germline lookup yields CDR1 SGHNT and CDR2 YYREEE (reference sequence). The full variable domain, in which reference TRBV5-4 and TRBJ1-2 provide the parts outside the CDR3, is ETGVTQSPTHLIKTRGQQVTLRCSSQSGHNTVSWYQQALGQGPQFIFQYYREEENGRGNFPPRFSGLQFPNYSSELNVNALELDDSALYLCASSRGQFLGSPYGYTFGSGTRLTVV.